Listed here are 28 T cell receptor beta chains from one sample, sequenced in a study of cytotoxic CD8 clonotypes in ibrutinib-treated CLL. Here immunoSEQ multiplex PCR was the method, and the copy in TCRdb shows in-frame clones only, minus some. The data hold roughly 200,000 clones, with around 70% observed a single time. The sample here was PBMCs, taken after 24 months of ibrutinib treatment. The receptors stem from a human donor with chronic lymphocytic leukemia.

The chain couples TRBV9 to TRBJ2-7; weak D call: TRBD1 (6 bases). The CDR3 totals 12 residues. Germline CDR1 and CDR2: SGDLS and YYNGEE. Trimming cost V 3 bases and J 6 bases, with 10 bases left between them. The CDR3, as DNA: TGTGCCAGCAGCGGAACAGGGAGCGAGCAGTACTTC. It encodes CASSGTGSEQYF.

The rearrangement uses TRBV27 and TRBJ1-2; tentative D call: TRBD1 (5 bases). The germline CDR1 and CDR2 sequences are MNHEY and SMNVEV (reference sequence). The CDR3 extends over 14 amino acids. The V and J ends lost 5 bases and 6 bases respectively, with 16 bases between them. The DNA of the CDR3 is TGTGCCAGCAGTCCCGGGACGTTCTCCCATGGCTACACCTTC. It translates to CASSPGTFSHGYTF.

The CDR3 DNA reads TGTGCCAGCAGCTTAGTCGGCGGGGGGGACTACGAGCAGTACTTC. Translation gives CASSLVGGGDYEQYF. The chain employs TRBV7-2 and TRBJ2-7; 9 bases are shared with TRBD2. Germline V gene sequence: CDR1 SGHTA, CDR2 FQGNSA. V gave up 1 base and J gave up 3 bases; unmatched junction bases: 4. The CDR3 sequence is 15 residues long.

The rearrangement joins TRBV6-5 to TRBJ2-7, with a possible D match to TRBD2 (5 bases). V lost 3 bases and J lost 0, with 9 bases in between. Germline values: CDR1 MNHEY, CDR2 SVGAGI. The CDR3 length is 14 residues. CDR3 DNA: TGTGCCAGCAGTTATAGCGTTAGCTCCTACGAGCAGTACTTC. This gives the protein CASSYSVSSYEQYF.

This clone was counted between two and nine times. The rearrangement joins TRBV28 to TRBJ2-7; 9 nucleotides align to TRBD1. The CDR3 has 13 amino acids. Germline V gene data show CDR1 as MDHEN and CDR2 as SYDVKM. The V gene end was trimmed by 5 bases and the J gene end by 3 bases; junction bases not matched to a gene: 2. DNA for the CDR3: TGTGCCAGCAGTACAGGGGGCATCTACGAGCAGTACTTC. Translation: CASSTGGIYEQYF.

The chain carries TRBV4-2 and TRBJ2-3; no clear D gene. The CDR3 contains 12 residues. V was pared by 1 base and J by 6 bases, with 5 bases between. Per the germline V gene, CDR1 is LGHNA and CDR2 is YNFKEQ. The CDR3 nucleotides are TGTGCCAGCAGCCAAGGAGCTGATACGCAGTATTTT. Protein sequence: CASSQGADTQYF.

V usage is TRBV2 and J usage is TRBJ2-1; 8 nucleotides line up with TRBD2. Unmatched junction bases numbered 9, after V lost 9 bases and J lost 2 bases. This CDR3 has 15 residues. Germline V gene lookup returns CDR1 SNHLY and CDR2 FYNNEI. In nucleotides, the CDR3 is TGTGCCAGTTCGTCCGGGAGGGCTACCTACAATGAGCAGTTCTTC. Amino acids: CASSSGRATYNEQFF.

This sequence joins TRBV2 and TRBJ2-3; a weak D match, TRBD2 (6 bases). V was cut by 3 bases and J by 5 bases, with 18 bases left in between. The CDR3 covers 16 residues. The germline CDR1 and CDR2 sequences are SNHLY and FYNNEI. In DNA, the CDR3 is TGTGCCAGCAGTGAGGACCGCCGGGAGTACGTAGATACGCAGTATTTT. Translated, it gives CASSEDRREYVDTQYF.

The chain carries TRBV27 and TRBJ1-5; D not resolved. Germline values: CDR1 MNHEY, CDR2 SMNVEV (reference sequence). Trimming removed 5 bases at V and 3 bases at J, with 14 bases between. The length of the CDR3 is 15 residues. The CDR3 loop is CASSHSWALNQPQHF. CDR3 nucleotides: TGTGCCAGCAGTCATTCCTGGGCCCTCAATCAGCCCCAGCATTTT.

The DNA of the CDR3 is TGCGCCAGCAGCTTGGCCGGACAACGTGGAAACACCATATATTTT. It yields the protein CASSLAGQRGNTIYF. The chain combines TRBV5-1 with TRBJ1-3; D perhaps matches TRBD1 (5 bases). The CDR3 consists of 15 residues. Germline values: CDR1 SGHRS, CDR2 YFSETQ. Trimming removed 0 bases at V and 3 bases at J, with 10 bases between.

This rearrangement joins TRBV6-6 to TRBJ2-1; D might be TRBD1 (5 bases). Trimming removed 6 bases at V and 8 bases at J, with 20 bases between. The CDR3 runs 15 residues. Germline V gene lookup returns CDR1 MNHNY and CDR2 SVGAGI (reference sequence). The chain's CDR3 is CASSDMVGRVDEQFF. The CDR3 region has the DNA TGTGCCAGCAGCGACATGGTGGGCAGGGTCGATGAGCAGTTCTTC.

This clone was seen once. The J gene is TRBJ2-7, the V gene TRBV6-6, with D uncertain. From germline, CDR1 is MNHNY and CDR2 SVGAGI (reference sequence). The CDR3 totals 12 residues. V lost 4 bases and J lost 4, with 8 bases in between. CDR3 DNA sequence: TGTGCCAGCAGTTTCCTAAATTACGAGCAGTACTTC. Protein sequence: CASSFLNYEQYF.

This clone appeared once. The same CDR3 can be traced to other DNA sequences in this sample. This CDR3 is CASSQDSYEQYF. CDR3 DNA sequence: TGCGCCAGCAGCCAAGATTCATACGAGCAGTACTTC. The chain employs TRBV4-3 and TRBJ2-7; D remains ambiguous. The CDR3 is made up of 12 amino acids. Between the trimmed V and J ends, which lost 0 bases and 4 bases, there was a span of 4 bases. The germline CDR1 and CDR2 sequences are LGHNA and YSLEER.

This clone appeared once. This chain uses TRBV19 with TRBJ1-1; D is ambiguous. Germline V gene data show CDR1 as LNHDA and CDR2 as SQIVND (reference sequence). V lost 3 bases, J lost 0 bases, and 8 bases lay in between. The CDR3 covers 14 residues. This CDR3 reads CASSMLRLNTEAFF. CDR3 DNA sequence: TGTGCCAGTAGTATGCTGCGGTTGAACACTGAAGCTTTCTTT.

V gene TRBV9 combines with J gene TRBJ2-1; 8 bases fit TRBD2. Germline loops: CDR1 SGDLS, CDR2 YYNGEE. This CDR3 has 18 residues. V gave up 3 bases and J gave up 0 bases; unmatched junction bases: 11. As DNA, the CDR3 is TGTGCCAGCAGCGGGCTAGCGGGCCCACTTAGCTCCTACAATGAGCAGTTCTTC. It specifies CASSGLAGPLSSYNEQFF.

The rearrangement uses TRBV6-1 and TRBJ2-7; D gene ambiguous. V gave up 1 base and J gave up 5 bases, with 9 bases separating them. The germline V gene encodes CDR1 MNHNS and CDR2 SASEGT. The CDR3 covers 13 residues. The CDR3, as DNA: TGTGCCAGCAGTGAAGGCATCAGGAACGAGCAGTACTTC. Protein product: CASSEGIRNEQYF.

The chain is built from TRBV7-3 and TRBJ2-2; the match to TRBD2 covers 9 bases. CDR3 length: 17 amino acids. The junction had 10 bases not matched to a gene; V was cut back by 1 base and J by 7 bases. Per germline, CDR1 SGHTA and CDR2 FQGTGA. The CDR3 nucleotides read TGTGCCAGCAGCTTAATGCCCCTAGCGGGAACCCGCGGGGAGCTGTTTTTT. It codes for CASSLMPLAGTRGELFF.

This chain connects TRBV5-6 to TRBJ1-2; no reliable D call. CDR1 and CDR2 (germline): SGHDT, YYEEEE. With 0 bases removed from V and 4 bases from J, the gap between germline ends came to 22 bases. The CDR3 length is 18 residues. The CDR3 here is CASSLASIGVRMVYGYTF. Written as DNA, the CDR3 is TGTGCCAGCAGCTTGGCCTCTATCGGGGTGAGGATGGTCTATGGCTACACCTTC.

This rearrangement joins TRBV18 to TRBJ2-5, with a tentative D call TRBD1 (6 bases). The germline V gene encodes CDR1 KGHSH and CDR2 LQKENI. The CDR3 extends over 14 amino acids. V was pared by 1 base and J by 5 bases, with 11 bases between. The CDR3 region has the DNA TGTGCCAGCTCACCACGGGGGCTAGGGGAGACCCAGTACTTC. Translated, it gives CASSPRGLGETQYF.

The CDR3, as DNA: TGTGCCAGCAGCTTAGAGGCAGGGGGCGGTTACAATGAGCAGTTCTTC. This sequence encodes CASSLEAGGGYNEQFF. The V call is TRBV7-9, the J call TRBJ2-1; 8 nucleotides agree with TRBD1. The CDR3 length is 16 residues. In germline, CDR1 is SEHNR, CDR2 FQNEAQ (reference sequence). Trimming cost V 1 base and J 4 bases; bases outside gene matches: 6.

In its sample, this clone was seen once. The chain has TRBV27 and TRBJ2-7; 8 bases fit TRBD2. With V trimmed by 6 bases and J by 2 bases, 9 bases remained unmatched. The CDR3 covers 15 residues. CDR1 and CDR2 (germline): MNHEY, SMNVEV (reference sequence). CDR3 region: CASRPSGRRPYEQYF. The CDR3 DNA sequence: TGTGCCAGCAGGCCCAGCGGGAGACGTCCCTACGAGCAGTACTTC.

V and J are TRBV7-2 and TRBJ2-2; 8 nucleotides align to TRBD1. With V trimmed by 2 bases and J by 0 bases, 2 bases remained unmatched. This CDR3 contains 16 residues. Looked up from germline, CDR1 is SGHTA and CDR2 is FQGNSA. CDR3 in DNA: TGTGCCAGCAGCTTAAGACAGGGGTCGAACACCGGGGAGCTGTTTTTT. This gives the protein CASSLRQGSNTGELFF. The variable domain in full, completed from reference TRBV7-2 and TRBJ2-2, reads GAGVSQSPSNKVTEKGKDVELRCDPISGHTALYWYRQSLGQGLEFLIYFQGNSAPDKSGLPSDRFSAERTGGSVSTLTIQRTQQEDSAVYLCASSLRQGSNTGELFFGEGSRLTVL.

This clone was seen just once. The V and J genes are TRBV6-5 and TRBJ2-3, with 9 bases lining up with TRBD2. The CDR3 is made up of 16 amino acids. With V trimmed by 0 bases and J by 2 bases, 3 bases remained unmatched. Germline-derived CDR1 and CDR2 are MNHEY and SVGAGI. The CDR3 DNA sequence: TGTGCCAGCAGTTACTCGACGGGACTAGCCACAGATACGCAGTATTTT. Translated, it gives CASSYSTGLATDTQYF.

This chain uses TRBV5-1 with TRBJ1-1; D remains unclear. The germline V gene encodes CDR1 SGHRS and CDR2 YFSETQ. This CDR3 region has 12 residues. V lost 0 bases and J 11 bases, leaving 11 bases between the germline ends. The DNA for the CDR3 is TGCGCCAGCAGCTTGGATCGTGGTGAGGCTTTCTTT. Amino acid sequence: CASSLDRGEAFF.

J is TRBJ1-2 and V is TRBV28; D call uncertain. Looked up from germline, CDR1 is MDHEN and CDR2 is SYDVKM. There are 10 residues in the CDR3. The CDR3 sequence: CACYYYGYTF. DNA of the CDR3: TGTGCATGCTATTACTATGGCTACACCTTC.

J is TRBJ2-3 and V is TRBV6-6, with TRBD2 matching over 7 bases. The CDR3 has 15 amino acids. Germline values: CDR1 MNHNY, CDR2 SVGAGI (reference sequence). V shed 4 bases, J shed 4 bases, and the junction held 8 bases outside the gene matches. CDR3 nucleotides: TGTGCCAGCAGTTTAATGGCGGGAGTCGCAGATACGCAGTATTTT. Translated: CASSLMAGVADTQYF.

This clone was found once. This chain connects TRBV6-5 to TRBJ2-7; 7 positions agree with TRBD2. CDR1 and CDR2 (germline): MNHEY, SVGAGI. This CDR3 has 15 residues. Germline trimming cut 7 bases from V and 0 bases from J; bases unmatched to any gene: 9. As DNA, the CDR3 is TGTGCCAGCACCAGCCGGGGGGTCTACTCCTACGAGCAGTACTTC. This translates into CASTSRGVYSYEQYF.

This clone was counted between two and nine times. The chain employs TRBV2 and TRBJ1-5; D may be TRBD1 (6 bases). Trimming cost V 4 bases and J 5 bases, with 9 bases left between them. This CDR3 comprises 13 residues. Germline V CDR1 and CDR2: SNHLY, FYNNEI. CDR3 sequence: CASSAEGDQPQHF. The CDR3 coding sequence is TGTGCCAGCAGTGCGGAGGGGGATCAGCCCCAGCATTTT.